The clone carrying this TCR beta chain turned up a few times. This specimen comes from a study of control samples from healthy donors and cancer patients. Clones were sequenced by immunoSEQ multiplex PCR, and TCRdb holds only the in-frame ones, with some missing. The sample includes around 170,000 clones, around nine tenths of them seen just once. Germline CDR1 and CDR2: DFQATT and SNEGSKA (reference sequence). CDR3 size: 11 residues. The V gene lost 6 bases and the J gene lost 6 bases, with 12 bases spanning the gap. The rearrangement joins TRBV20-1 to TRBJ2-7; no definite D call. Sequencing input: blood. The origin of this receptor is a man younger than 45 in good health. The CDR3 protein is CSADQQGEQYF. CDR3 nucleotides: TGCAGTGCAGATCAACAAGGCGAGCAGTACTTC.